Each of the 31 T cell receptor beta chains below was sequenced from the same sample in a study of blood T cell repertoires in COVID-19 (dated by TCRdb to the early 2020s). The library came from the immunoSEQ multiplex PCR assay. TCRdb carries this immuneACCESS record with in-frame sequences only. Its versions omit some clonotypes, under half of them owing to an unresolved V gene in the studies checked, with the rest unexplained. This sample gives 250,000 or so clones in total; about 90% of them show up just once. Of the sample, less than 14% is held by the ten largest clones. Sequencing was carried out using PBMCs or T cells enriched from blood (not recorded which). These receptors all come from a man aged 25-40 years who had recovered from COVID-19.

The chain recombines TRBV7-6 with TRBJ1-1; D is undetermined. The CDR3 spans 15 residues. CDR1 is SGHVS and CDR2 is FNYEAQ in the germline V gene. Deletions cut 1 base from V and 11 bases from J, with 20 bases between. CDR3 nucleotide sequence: TGTGCCAGCAGCTTAGTGGCAGACAACCTGGCCCGGGCTTTCTTT. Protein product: CASSLVADNLARAFF.

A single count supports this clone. The CDR3 DNA reads as TGTGCCAGCAGCCCAAGGGTCTCTAGCGGGGCTTACTCCTACGAGCAGTACTTC. This gives the protein CASSPRVSSGAYSYEQYF. The V gene is TRBV7-8, the J gene TRBJ2-7, with 9 bases aligning to TRBD2. The V and J ends lost 5 bases and 0 bases, in that order; junction bases with no gene match: 14. The CDR3 totals 18 residues. Germline loops: CDR1 SGHVS, CDR2 FQNEAQ.

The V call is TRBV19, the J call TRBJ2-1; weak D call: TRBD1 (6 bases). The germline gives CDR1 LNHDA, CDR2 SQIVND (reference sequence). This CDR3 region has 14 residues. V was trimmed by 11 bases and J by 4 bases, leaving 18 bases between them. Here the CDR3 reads CASTDRQSYNEQFF. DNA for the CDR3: TGTGCCTCGACAGACAGGCAAAGTTACAATGAGCAGTTCTTC.

CDR3 protein: CASSQAVGRGGYGYTF. The CDR3 DNA sequence: TGTGCCAGCAGCCAAGCCGTGGGTAGGGGCGGCTATGGCTACACCTTC. The chain carries TRBV3-1 (or the pseudogene TRBV3-2) and TRBJ1-2; D is perhaps TRBD1 (5 bases). Germline V gene lookup returns CDR1 LGHDT and CDR2 YNNKEL (reference sequence). The length of the CDR3 is 16 residues. Trimming took off 1 base at V and 4 bases at J, with 16 bases between the two ends.

CDR3 protein: CASSYPGQGIYEQYF. As DNA, the CDR3 is TGTGCCAGCAGCTATCCGGGACAGGGGATTTACGAGCAGTACTTC. This rearrangement joins TRBV7-2 to TRBJ2-7; TRBD1 aligns across 10 bases. Germline-derived CDR1 and CDR2 are SGHTA and FQGNSA. CDR3 length: 15 residues. Losses at the gene ends were 4 bases for V and 4 bases for J; bases not matched to a gene: 7.

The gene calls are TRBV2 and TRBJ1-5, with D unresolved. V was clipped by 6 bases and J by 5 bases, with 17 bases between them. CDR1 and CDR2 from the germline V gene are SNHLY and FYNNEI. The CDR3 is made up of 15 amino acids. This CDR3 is CASSPEPAGHQPQHF. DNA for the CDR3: TGTGCCAGCAGCCCAGAACCAGCGGGCCATCAGCCCCAGCATTTT.

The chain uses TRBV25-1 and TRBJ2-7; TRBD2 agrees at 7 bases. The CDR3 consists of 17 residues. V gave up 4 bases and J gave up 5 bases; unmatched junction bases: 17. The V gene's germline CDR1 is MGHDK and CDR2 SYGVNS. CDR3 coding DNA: TGTGCCAGCAGTGTGTTTAATGGCTCTGGGGGGGTCCACGAGCAGTACTTC. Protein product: CASSVFNGSGGVHEQYF.

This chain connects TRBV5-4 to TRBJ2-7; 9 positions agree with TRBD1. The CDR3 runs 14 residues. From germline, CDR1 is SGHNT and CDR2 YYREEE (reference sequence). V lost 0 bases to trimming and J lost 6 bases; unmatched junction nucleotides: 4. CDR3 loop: CASSLEGQGGEQYF. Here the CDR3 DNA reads TGTGCCAGCAGCTTGGAGGGACAGGGTGGCGAGCAGTACTTC. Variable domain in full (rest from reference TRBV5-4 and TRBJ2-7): ETGVTQSPTHLIKTRGQQVTLRCSSQSGHNTVSWYQQALGQGPQFIFQYYREEENGRGNFPPRFSGLQFPNYSSELNVNALELDDSALYLCASSLEGQGGEQYFGPGTRLTVT.

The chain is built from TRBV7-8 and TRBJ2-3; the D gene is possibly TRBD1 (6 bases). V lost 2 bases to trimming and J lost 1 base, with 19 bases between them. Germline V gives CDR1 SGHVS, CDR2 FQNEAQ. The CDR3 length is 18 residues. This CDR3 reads CASSLKKLRGIGTDTQYF. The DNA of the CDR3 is TGTGCCAGCAGCTTAAAGAAGCTCAGGGGTATAGGCACAGATACGCAGTATTTT.

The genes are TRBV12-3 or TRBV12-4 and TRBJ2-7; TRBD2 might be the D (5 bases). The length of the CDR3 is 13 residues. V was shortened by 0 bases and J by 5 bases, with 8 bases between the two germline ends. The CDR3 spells CASSLALVNEQYF. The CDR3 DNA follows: TGTGCCAGCAGTTTAGCACTAGTAAACGAGCAGTACTTC.

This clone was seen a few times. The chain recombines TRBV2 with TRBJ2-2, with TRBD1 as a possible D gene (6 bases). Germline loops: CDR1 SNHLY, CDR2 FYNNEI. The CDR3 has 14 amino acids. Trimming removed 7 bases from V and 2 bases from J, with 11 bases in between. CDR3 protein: CASTGQLNTGELFF. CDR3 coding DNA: TGTGCCAGCACGGGACAACTTAACACCGGGGAGCTGTTTTTT. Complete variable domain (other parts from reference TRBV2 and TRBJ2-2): EPEVTQTPSHQVTQMGQEVILRCVPISNHLYFYWYRQILGQKVEFLVSFYNNEISEKSEIFDDQFSVERPDGSNFTLKIRSTKLEDSAMYFCASTGQLNTGELFFGEGSRLTVL.

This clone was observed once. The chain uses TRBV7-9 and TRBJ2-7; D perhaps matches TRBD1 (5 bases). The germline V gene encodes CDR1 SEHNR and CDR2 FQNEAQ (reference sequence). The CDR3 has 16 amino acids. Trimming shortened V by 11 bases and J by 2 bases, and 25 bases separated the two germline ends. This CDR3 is CAGQRTVGIGAYEQYF. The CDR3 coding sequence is TGTGCCGGACAAAGAACAGTGGGGATTGGGGCCTACGAGCAGTACTTC.

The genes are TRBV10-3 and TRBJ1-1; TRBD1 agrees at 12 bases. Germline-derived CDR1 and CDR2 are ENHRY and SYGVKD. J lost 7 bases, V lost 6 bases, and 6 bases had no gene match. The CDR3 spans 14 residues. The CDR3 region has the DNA TGTGCCATCAGGGGGACAGGGGGCTCCGGTGAAGCTTTCTTT. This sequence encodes CAIRGTGGSGEAFF.

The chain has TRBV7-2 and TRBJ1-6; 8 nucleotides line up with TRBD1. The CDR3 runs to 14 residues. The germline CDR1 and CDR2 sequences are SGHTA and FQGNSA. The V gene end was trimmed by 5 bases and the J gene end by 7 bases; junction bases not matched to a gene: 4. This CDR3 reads CASSIGQGNSPLHF. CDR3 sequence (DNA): TGTGCCAGCAGCATTGGACAGGGAAATTCACCCCTCCACTTT.

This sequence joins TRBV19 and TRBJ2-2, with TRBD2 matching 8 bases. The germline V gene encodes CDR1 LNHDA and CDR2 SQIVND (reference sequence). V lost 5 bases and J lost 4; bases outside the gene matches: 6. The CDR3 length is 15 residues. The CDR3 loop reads CASSPSGGPTGELFF. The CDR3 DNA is TGTGCCAGTAGTCCCAGCGGGGGTCCCACCGGGGAGCTGTTTTTT.

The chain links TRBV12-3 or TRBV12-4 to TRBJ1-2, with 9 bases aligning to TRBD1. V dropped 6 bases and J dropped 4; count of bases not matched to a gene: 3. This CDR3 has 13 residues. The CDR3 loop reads CASSEGQGYGYTF. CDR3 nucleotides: TGTGCCAGCAGCGAGGGACAGGGCTATGGCTACACCTTC.

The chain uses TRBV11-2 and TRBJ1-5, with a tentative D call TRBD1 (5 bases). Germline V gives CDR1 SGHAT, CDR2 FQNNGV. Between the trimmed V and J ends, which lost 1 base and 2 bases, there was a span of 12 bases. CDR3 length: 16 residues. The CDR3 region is CASSLGAGRGNQPQHF. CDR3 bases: TGTGCCAGCAGCTTAGGGGCAGGGAGGGGCAATCAGCCCCAGCATTTT.

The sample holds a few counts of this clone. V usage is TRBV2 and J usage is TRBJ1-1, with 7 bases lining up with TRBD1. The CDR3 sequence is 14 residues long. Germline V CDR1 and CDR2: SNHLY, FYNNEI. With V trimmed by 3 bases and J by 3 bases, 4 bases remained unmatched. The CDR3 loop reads CASSDKGGDTEAFF. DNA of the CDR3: TGTGCCAGCAGTGATAAAGGGGGCGACACTGAAGCTTTCTTT. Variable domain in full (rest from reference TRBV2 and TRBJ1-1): EPEVTQTPSHQVTQMGQEVILRCVPISNHLYFYWYRQILGQKVEFLVSFYNNEISEKSEIFDDQFSVERPDGSNFTLKIRSTKLEDSAMYFCASSDKGGDTEAFFGQGTRLTVV.

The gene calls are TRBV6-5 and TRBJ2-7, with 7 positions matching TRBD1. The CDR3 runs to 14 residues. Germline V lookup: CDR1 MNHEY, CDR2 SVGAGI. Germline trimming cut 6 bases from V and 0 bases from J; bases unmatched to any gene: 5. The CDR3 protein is CASRRTGLSYEQYF. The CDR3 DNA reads TGTGCCAGCAGACGGACAGGCCTCTCCTACGAGCAGTACTTC.

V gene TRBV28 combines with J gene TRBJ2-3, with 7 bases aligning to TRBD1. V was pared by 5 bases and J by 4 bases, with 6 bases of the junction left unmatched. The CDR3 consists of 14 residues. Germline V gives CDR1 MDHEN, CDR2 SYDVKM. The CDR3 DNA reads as TGTGCCAGCAGTCCGCTGACAGGGTCAGATACGCAGTATTTT. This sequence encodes CASSPLTGSDTQYF.

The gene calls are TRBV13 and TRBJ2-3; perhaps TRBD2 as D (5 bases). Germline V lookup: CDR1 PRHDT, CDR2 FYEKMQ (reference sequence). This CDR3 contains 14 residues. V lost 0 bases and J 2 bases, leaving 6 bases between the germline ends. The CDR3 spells CASSLGDSTDTQYF. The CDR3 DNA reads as TGTGCCAGCAGCTTAGGGGACTCCACAGATACGCAGTATTTT.

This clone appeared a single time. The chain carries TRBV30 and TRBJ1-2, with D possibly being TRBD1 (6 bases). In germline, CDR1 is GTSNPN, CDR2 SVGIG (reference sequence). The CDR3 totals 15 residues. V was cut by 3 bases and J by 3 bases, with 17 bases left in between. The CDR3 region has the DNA TGTGCCTGGAGGCGAGGGGCCTGGGGGCACTATGGCTACACCTTC. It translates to CAWRRGAWGHYGYTF. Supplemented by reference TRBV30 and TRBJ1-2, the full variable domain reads SQTIHQWPATLVQPVGSPLSLECTVEGTSNPNLYWYRQAAGRGLQLLFYSVGIGQISSEVPQNLSASRPQDRQFILSSKKLLLSDSGFYLCAWRRGAWGHYGYTFGSGTRLTVV.

The CDR3 coding sequence is TGTGCCAGCAGCCCAGGGACAGGCCCTGGAAACACCATATATTTT. It codes for CASSPGTGPGNTIYF. The chain couples TRBV5-6 to TRBJ1-3; 8 bases match TRBD1. V gave up 4 bases and J gave up 2 bases; unmatched junction bases: 5. The CDR3 runs to 15 residues. From germline, CDR1 is SGHDT and CDR2 YYEEEE.

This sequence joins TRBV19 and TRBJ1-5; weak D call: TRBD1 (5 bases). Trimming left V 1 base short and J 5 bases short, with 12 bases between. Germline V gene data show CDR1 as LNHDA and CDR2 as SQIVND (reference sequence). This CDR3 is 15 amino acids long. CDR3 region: CASSIVRGIDQPQHF. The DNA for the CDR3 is TGTGCCAGTAGTATAGTTAGGGGAATCGATCAGCCCCAGCATTTT.

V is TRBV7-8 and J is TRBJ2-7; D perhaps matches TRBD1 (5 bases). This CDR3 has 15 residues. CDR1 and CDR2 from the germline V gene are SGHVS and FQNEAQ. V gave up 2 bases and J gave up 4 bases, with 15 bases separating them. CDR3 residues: CASSLTQGPSYEQYF. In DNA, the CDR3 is TGTGCCAGCAGCTTAACCCAGGGCCCCTCGTACGAGCAGTACTTC. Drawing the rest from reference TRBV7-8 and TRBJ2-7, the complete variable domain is GAGVSQSPRYKVAKRGQDVALRCDPISGHVSLFWYQQALGQGPEFLTYFQNEAQLDKSGLPSDRFFAERPEGSVSTLKIQRTQQEDSAVYLCASSLTQGPSYEQYFGPGTRLTVT.

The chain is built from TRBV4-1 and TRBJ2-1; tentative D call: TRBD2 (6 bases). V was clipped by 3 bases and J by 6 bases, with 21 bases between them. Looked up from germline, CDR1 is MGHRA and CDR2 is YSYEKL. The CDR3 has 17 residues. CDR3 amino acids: CASSQYGGVEFSNEQFF. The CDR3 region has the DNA TGCGCCAGCAGCCAGTATGGCGGGGTGGAGTTCAGCAATGAGCAGTTCTTC.

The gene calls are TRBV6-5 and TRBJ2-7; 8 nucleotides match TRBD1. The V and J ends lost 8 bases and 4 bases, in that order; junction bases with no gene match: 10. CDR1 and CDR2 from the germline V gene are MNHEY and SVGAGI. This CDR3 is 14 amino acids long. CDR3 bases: TGTGCCAGCCACCCGAGGACAGGGCTATACGAGCAGTACTTC. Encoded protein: CASHPRTGLYEQYF.

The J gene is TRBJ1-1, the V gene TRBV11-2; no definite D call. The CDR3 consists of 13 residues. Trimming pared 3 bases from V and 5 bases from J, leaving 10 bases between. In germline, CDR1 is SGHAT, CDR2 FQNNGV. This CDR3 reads CASSFTEKTEAFF. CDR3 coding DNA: TGTGCCAGCAGCTTCACGGAGAAGACTGAAGCTTTCTTT.

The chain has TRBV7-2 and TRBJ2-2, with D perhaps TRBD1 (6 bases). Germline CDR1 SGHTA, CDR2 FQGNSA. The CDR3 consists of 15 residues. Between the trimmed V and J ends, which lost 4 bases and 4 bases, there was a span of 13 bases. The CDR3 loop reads CASSSRQATTGELFF. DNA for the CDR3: TGTGCCAGCAGCTCCCGACAGGCTACCACCGGGGAGCTGTTTTTT.

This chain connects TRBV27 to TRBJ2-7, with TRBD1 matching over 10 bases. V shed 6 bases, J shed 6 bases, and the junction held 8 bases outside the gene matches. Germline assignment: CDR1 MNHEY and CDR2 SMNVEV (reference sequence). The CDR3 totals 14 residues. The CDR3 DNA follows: TGTGCCAGCAGCACCCGACAGGGGGCGACCGAGCAGTACTTC. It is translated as CASSTRQGATEQYF.

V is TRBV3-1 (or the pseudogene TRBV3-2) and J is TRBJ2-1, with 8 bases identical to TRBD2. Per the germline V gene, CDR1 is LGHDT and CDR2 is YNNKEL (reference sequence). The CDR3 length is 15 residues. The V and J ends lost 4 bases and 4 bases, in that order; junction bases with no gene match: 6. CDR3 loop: CASSREAGDYNEQFF. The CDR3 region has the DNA TGTGCCAGCAGCCGAGAAGCGGGAGATTACAATGAGCAGTTCTTC.